The entry that follows covers one T cell receptor beta chain sequence. Its antigen is not known. This sample also contains other DNA sequences that code for the same CDR3. Trimming removed 2 bases from V and 2 bases from J; junction bases left unmatched: 0. Germline V gene data show CDR1 as KGHSH and CDR2 as LQKENI. This CDR3 spans 14 amino acids. These data originate in a study of T cell responses to AZD1222 COVID-19 vaccine. In the study overall: Pooled samples include second doses given at about 4 or 12 weeks. Study conclusions and caveats: Clonal diversity was possibly underestimated, and the donors were mostly white British, with more females. Increased Spike-specific TCR breadth and depth were observed after two AZD1222 doses. Scientists sampled the repertoires only once the peak T cell response had passed.

Data came from immunoSEQ multiplex PCR; TCRdb stores just in-frame clones and leaves some out. The table lists around 120,000 clones, 92% of them singletons. This TCR came from an adult in good health. Sequencing was performed on peripheral blood, taken on day 0 of AZD1222 vaccination. The chain is built from TRBV18 and TRBJ1-2, with 9 bases fitting TRBD1. CDR3: CASSPGQGNYGYTF. In DNA, the CDR3 is TGTGCCAGCTCACCAGGACAGGGGAACTATGGCTACACCTTC.